These 23 T cell receptor beta chains share one sample of origin, sequenced in a study of blood T cell repertoires in COVID-19. Repertoires were generated with immunoSEQ multiplex PCR, while TCRdb's copy carries only in-frame clones and drops some. The repertoire holds 290,000 or so clones, with roughly 85% as singletons. The source material was peripheral blood. These receptors came from a man between 45 and 60 years old with active or convalescent COVID-19.

This clone was counted a few times. V is TRBV6-1 and J is TRBJ1-3, with D perhaps TRBD1 (6 bases). CDR1 MNHNS and CDR2 SASEGT come from the germline V gene. The CDR3 length is 15 residues. V lost 3 bases and J 5 bases, leaving 14 bases between the germline ends. In nucleotides, the CDR3 is TGTGCCAGCAGTGAGACACAAAGGGGGAGAAACACCATATATTTT. This codes for CASSETQRGRNTIYF.

This sequence joins TRBV6-5 and TRBJ1-5; the D is unclear. Between the trimmed V and J ends, which lost 0 bases and 5 bases, there was a span of 8 bases. The CDR3 sequence is 14 residues long. Germline V gene sequence: CDR1 MNHEY, CDR2 SVGAGI. CDR3 loop: CASSYSAGYQPQHF. CDR3 nucleotides: TGTGCCAGCAGTTACTCGGCAGGTTATCAGCCCCAGCATTTT.

The chain recombines TRBV7-2 with TRBJ2-5, with D tentatively TRBD1 (6 bases). The CDR3 loop spans 14 amino acids. Per germline, CDR1 SGHTA and CDR2 FQGNSA. With 4 bases removed from V and 2 bases from J, the gap between germline ends came to 11 bases. The CDR3 sequence is CASSSFQGQETQYF. CDR3 sequence (DNA): TGTGCCAGCAGCTCGTTCCAGGGGCAAGAGACCCAGTACTTC.

This chain joins TRBV12-3 or TRBV12-4 and TRBJ2-1, with D possibly TRBD2 on 5 matching bases. This CDR3 region has 13 residues. V dropped 5 bases and J dropped 5 bases, with 10 bases sitting between them. CDR3 sequence: CASSPAADNEQFF. CDR3 bases: TGTGCCAGCAGTCCGGCAGCGGACAATGAGCAGTTCTTC.

The V call is TRBV19, the J call TRBJ1-5; TRBD1 aligns across 7 bases. V lost 9 bases to trimming and J lost 3 bases; unmatched junction nucleotides: 2. The CDR3 runs 12 residues. CDR1 and CDR2 from the germline V gene are LNHDA and SQIVND (reference sequence). The CDR3 DNA is TGTGCCAGCAGGGGGTCCAATCAGCCCCAGCATTTT. Encoded protein: CASRGSNQPQHF.

The chain joins TRBV3-1 (or the pseudogene TRBV3-2) to TRBJ1-5; D ambiguous. The V gene's germline CDR1 is LGHDT and CDR2 YNNKEL (reference sequence). This CDR3 contains 14 residues. V lost 4 bases to trimming and J lost 0 bases, with 7 bases between them. In DNA form, the CDR3 reads TGTGCCAGCAGCCCCTCGGGTAGCAATCAGCCCCAGCATTTT. As protein: CASSPSGSNQPQHF.

DNA of the CDR3: TGTGCCAGCAGCCGAGCGGGAGAGTCCTACAATGAGCAGTTCTTC. Protein: CASSRAGESYNEQFF. The J gene is TRBJ2-1, the V gene TRBV9; 8 nucleotides align to TRBD2. This CDR3 region has 15 residues. V was pared by 4 bases and J by 1 base, with 4 bases of the junction left unmatched. The germline CDR1 and CDR2 sequences are SGDLS and YYNGEE.

This clone appeared many times. This chain joins TRBV25-1 and TRBJ2-1; 11 positions match TRBD1. Per germline, CDR1 MGHDK and CDR2 SYGVNS. The V gene end was trimmed by 8 bases and the J gene end by 5 bases; junction bases not matched to a gene: 8. CDR3 length: 15 residues. DNA of the CDR3: TGTGCCAGCTCTCGGACAGGGGGCGCAGACAATGAGCAGTTCTTC. Protein: CASSRTGGADNEQFF. Variable domain in full (rest from reference TRBV25-1 and TRBJ2-1): EADIYQTPRYLVIGTGKKITLECSQTMGHDKMYWYQQDPGMELHLIHYSYGVNSTEKGDLSSESTVSRIRTEHFPLTLESARPSHTSQYLCASSRTGGADNEQFFGPGTRLTVL.

The count of this clone is one. The rearrangement links TRBV28 to TRBJ2-2; 15 nucleotides line up with TRBD2. The CDR3 length is 16 residues. Germline V lookup: CDR1 MDHEN, CDR2 SYDVKM. The V and J ends lost 6 bases and 4 bases, in that order; junction bases with no gene match: 3. The DNA for the CDR3 is TGTGCCAGCAGCCGGACTAGCGGGAGGGGCACCGGGGAGCTGTTTTTT. Its protein is CASSRTSGRGTGELFF.

The rearrangement joins TRBV5-1 to TRBJ2-6; 8 positions agree with TRBD2. The CDR3 has 19 residues. Germline values: CDR1 SGHRS, CDR2 YFSETQ. The junction had 12 bases not matched to a gene; V was cut back by 4 bases and J by 0 bases. The CDR3 loop is CASSLPTSGGTSGANVLTF. CDR3 in DNA: TGCGCCAGCAGCCTACCTACTAGCGGAGGCACCTCTGGGGCCAACGTCCTGACTTTC.

This sequence joins TRBV5-6 and TRBJ2-3; TRBD2 agrees at 7 bases. The length of the CDR3 is 17 residues. V was pared by 1 base and J by 1 base, with 9 bases of the junction left unmatched. Per germline, CDR1 SGHDT and CDR2 YYEEEE. DNA for the CDR3: TGTGCCAGCAGCTTGAATGGGGGACTACTGGGCACAGATACGCAGTATTTT. Its translation is CASSLNGGLLGTDTQYF.

The CDR3 region is CASSPRVAGEDTQYF. The CDR3 nucleotides read TGTGCCAGCAGCCCCCGGGTAGCCGGGGAAGATACGCAGTATTTT. The chain employs TRBV11-3 and TRBJ2-3; a possible D gene is TRBD2 (5 bases). Trimming shortened V by 5 bases and J by 5 bases, and 17 bases separated the two germline ends. The V gene's germline CDR1 is SGHNT and CDR2 YENEEA. The CDR3 sequence is 15 residues long.

The CDR3 sequence is CASRAFDRGGTEAFF. The CDR3 nucleotides are TGTGCCAGCAGAGCGTTCGACAGGGGCGGCACTGAAGCTTTCTTT. The chain joins TRBV6-5 to TRBJ1-1; 8 nucleotides line up with TRBD1. Trimming removed 6 bases from V and 4 bases from J; junction bases left unmatched: 10. Germline V CDR1 and CDR2: MNHEY, SVGAGI. The CDR3 contains 15 residues.

The chain couples TRBV4-1 to TRBJ2-7; the match to TRBD1 covers 10 bases. This CDR3 has 14 residues. V dropped 3 bases and J dropped 1; count of bases not matched to a gene: 0. Germline CDR1 MGHRA, CDR2 YSYEKL. CDR3 nucleotides: TGCGCCAGCAGCCAGGACAGGGGGTCCTACGAGCAGTACTTC. It is translated as CASSQDRGSYEQYF.

The rearrangement joins TRBV7-9 to TRBJ2-7, with 7 nucleotides matching TRBD2. V was pared by 2 bases and J by 3 bases, with 7 bases of the junction left unmatched. This CDR3 is built from 15 residues. Germline V gene sequence: CDR1 SEHNR, CDR2 FQNEAQ (reference sequence). The CDR3 spells CASSLTGGSIYEQYF. In DNA, the CDR3 is TGTGCCAGCAGCTTAACAGGCGGGAGTATCTACGAGCAGTACTTC.

The J gene is TRBJ2-1, the V gene TRBV7-8; D is perhaps TRBD2 (6 bases). V was clipped by 5 bases and J by 3 bases, with 17 bases between them. The germline gives CDR1 SGHVS, CDR2 FQNEAQ. The CDR3 sequence is 16 residues long. This CDR3 is CASSPEGTPYYNEQFF. CDR3 bases: TGTGCCAGCAGCCCAGAAGGGACTCCATACTACAATGAGCAGTTCTTC.

This clone was recorded once. This chain connects TRBV7-8 to TRBJ2-2; possibly TRBD1 for D (5 bases). This CDR3 is built from 16 residues. Germline-derived CDR1 and CDR2 are SGHVS and FQNEAQ. The ends were cut back, 1 base at V and 3 bases at J, with 12 bases in the middle. The CDR3 protein is CASSLVQGLDTGELFF. The CDR3 bases are TGTGCCAGCAGCTTAGTGCAGGGCCTCGACACCGGGGAGCTGTTTTTT.

V and J are TRBV15 and TRBJ2-7; weak D call: TRBD1 (6 bases). Germline V lookup: CDR1 LNHNV, CDR2 YYDKDF (reference sequence). The length of the CDR3 is 16 residues. Trimming took 0 bases from V and 6 from J, leaving 18 bases between them. The DNA for the CDR3 is TGTGCCACCAGCAGAGATTCCCGACAGGATCCATCCGAGCAGTACTTC. It specifies CATSRDSRQDPSEQYF.

The V gene is TRBV5-6, the J gene TRBJ1-5, with 8 nucleotides matching TRBD1. Germline CDR1 and CDR2: SGHDT and YYEEEE. The CDR3 extends over 14 amino acids. V shed 2 bases, J shed 6 bases, and the junction held 4 bases outside the gene matches. The CDR3, as DNA: TGTGCCAGCAGCTTCAGGGGGCGAGCTCAGCCCCAGCATTTT. Translation: CASSFRGRAQPQHF.

The chain links TRBV30 to TRBJ1-3; 9 positions agree with TRBD1. This CDR3 contains 16 residues. V shed 2 bases, J shed 0 bases, and the junction held 5 bases outside the gene matches. CDR1 is GTSNPN, CDR2 SVGIG, per germline (reference sequence). This chain's CDR3 is CAWSSGTGSSGNTIYF. In nucleotides, the CDR3 is TGTGCCTGGAGTTCTGGGACAGGGAGCTCTGGAAACACCATATATTTT. Drawing the rest from reference TRBV30 and TRBJ1-3, the complete variable domain is SQTIHQWPATLVQPVGSPLSLECTVEGTSNPNLYWYRQAAGRGLQLLFYSVGIGQISSEVPQNLSASRPQDRQFILSSKKLLLSDSGFYLCAWSSGTGSSGNTIYFGEGSWLTVV.

This clone was observed once. This chain uses TRBV15 with TRBJ2-5, with D hard to call. V was cut by 0 bases and J by 2 bases, with 10 bases left in between. The CDR3 has 15 amino acids. Germline V gene lookup returns CDR1 LNHNV and CDR2 YYDKDF (reference sequence). The CDR3, as DNA: TGTGCCACCAGCAGAGATTCAGGCACGCAAGAGACCCAGTACTTC. This encodes CATSRDSGTQETQYF.

The chain carries TRBV15 and TRBJ1-5; D gene unclear. Germline assignment: CDR1 LNHNV and CDR2 YYDKDF (reference sequence). This CDR3 comprises 14 residues. V lost 6 bases and J lost 0, with 9 bases in between. The CDR3 region has the DNA TGTGCCACCAGACTGCCCTTTAGCAATCAGCCCCAGCATTTT. Translation gives CATRLPFSNQPQHF.

V is TRBV30 and J is TRBJ1-2; no definite D call. Germline V CDR1 and CDR2: GTSNPN, SVGIG (reference sequence). The CDR3 is 13 residues long. The germline V and J ends were trimmed by 4 bases and 4 bases, with 13 bases remaining between them. Here the CDR3 reads CAWTLEGFYGYTF. The CDR3 nucleotides read TGTGCCTGGACCCTAGAGGGATTCTATGGCTACACCTTC.